The clone carrying this T cell receptor beta chain was seen more than once but under ten times. Antigen: not known. Each CDR3 protein is one row after TCRdb ran MiXCR on the RACE reads. The sample shows approximately 370,000 distinct CDR3 sequences, 5.5% of them seen only once. This sample was taken from a study of human T cells and chemical hapten exposure. General study results and limits: Expanded TCRs formed significantly more large CDR3 similarity clusters than controls. Donors were affected by alopecia, so their immune reaction might vary from that of healthy individuals.

Germline V gene sequence: CDR1 LGHNA, CDR2 YSLEER. V shed 6 bases and J 6 bases; nucleotides not matched to a gene: 9. The CDR3 length is 16 residues. Time point given: pre-sensitization, week 0. Treatment specified: therapeutic diphenylcyclopropenone sensitization with weekly scalp DPC. The starting material, unfractionated whole blood, was used for total RNA extraction. The TCR originated in a woman in her late teens or twenties with alopecia areata. Some clones in this sample may be carry-over from other donors' samples. This chain uses TRBV4-3 with TRBJ2-3, with 13 bases fitting TRBD2. The starting material was whole blood, obtained in connection with sensitization to the hapten diphenylcyclopropenone (DPC). The chain's CDR3 is CASSRLGTSGDDTQYF. CDR3 coding DNA: TGCGCCAGCAGTCGTCTCGGGACTAGCGGGGATGATACGCAGTATTTT.